This T cell receptor beta chain was recovered during a study of T-cell reconstitution after alpha-beta-depleted transplantation in children. Study-wide results and limits: It was reported that alpha-beta T cells came from several hundred expanded graft clones (about two months after transplant). One year after transplant, T-cell counts and diversity came mostly from newly produced T cells. Recipient T cells and thymic progenitors that survived were the source of the high TCRbeta diversity seen at day 60 in some patients.

The TCRbeta library was prepared with unique molecular identifiers. TCRdb ran MiXCR on the PCR reads and lists one entry per CDR3 protein. This table holds about 980,000 distinct CDR3 sequences, around 30% found once. About this clonotype itself: Its antigen is as yet unknown.

The germline CDR1 and CDR2 sequences are SGHTA and FQGTGA. V lost 5 bases and J lost 3; bases outside the gene matches: 7. This CDR3 region has 16 residues. The specimen comprised PBMCs, mostly from graft donor cells, sampled 360 days after TCRalphabeta/CD19-depleted stem cell transplant. The clonotype comes from a boy younger than two who had a stem cell transplant for SCID, so the T cells may come from the graft donor. The rearrangement uses TRBV7-3 and TRBJ2-3; 11 bases align to TRBD1. The CDR3 region is CASSQDRGRLTDTQYF. The CDR3 DNA reads TGTGCCAGCAGCCAGGACAGGGGGCGCCTTACAGATACGCAGTATTTT.